One sample yielded the 28 T cell receptor beta chains listed below, sequenced in a study of T cell repertoires in cytomegalovirus infection. TCRdb recomputed calls from the reads with MiXCR, one row per CDR3 protein. The sample holds approximately 76,000 distinct CDR3 sequences; roughly a quarter are singletons and the top ten take approximately 53%. No antigen has been identified for these receptors. This specimen was CD8+ T cells from cultured PBMCs, taken from culture after CMV antigen stimulation. The receptors come from a human donor in good health (CMV status not recorded). Some clones in this sample may be carry-over from other donors' samples.

This chain uses TRBV7-2 with TRBJ1-4; D is perhaps TRBD1 (5 bases). V was shortened by 1 base and J by 8 bases, with 17 bases between the two germline ends. This CDR3 comprises 16 residues. Germline V gives CDR1 SGHTA, CDR2 FQGNSA. CDR3 protein: CASSLGAAGGGEKLFF. CDR3 nucleotide sequence: TGTGCCAGCAGCTTAGGGGCAGCGGGGGGGGGGGAAAAACTGTTTTTT.

This clonotype was seen a handful of times. The V gene is TRBV18, the J gene TRBJ2-5; TRBD1 aligns across 7 bases. With V trimmed by 0 bases and J by 6 bases, 7 bases remained unmatched. Germline V gene sequence: CDR1 KGHSH, CDR2 LQKENI. This CDR3 has 15 amino acids. DNA of the CDR3: TGTGCCAGCTCACCACCAGAACGACAGGGCCAGACCCAGTACTTC. Translated: CASSPPERQGQTQYF.

Of note for this clonotype: A much larger clone lies a single base off, so this may be a read error. This chain joins TRBV12-3 or TRBV12-4 and TRBJ2-7; TRBD2 agrees at 11 bases. J was trimmed by 0 bases and V by 6 bases; bases with no gene match: 7. This CDR3 region has 16 residues. CDR3: CASSTGLAENSYEQYF. The CDR3 nucleotides are TGTGCCAGCAGCACGGGACTAGCGGAAAACTCCTACGAGCAGTACTTC.

J is TRBJ2-2 and V is TRBV7-9; D is uncertain. The germline V gene has CDR1 SEHNR and CDR2 FQNEAQ (reference sequence). The V and J ends lost 6 bases and 5 bases respectively, with 10 bases between them. The CDR3 runs to 13 residues. The CDR3 DNA is TGTGCCAGCAGTCCCGTTCCTACCGGGGAGCTGTTTTTT. Its translation is CASSPVPTGELFF.

This clonotype has more than one count but fewer than ten. The CDR3, as DNA: TGCAGTGCCGTACAGGGGTTTAGCAATCAGCCCCAGCATTTT. It yields the protein CSAVQGFSNQPQHF. The chain has TRBV20-1 and TRBJ1-5; TRBD1 matches 7 bases. Germline V gene lookup returns CDR1 DFQATT and CDR2 SNEGSKA (reference sequence). The CDR3 loop spans 14 amino acids. V lost 6 bases and J lost 0; bases outside the gene matches: 5.

This clonotype was picked up many times. The chain combines TRBV30 with TRBJ2-7, with 10 bases lining up with TRBD1. The CDR3 consists of 15 residues. The germline CDR1 and CDR2 sequences are GTSNPN and SVGIG (reference sequence). The junction had 11 bases not matched to a gene; V was cut back by 4 bases and J by 5 bases. CDR3 DNA: TGTGCCTGGAACGGGGACGGGACAGGGGTGAACGAGCAGTACTTC. This translates into CAWNGDGTGVNEQYF.

This clonotype showed up just a few times. The chain recombines TRBV11-2 with TRBJ2-2, with 8 nucleotides matching TRBD2. The CDR3 loop spans 15 amino acids. CDR1 SGHAT and CDR2 FQNNGV come from the germline V gene. The J segment lost 4 bases and the V segment lost 5 bases, leaving 6 bases of the junction unmatched. The CDR3 reads CASSISGAGTGELFF. DNA of the CDR3: TGTGCCAGCAGCATTAGCGGGGCGGGCACCGGGGAGCTGTTTTTT. Supplemented by reference TRBV11-2 and TRBJ2-2, the full variable domain reads EAGVAQSPRYKIIEKRQSVAFWCNPISGHATLYWYQQILGQGPKLLIQFQNNGVVDDSQLPKDRFSAERLKGVDSTLKIQPAKLEDSAVYLCASSISGAGTGELFFGEGSRLTVL.

In its sample, this clonotype was seen many times. The genes are TRBV7-8 and TRBJ2-3, with 8 bases lining up with TRBD1. The CDR3 spans 15 residues. Germline CDR1 is SGHVS and CDR2 is FQNEAQ. V shed 1 base, J shed 5 bases, and the junction held 5 bases outside the gene matches. The CDR3 loop is CASSLVDRVGDTQYF. DNA of the CDR3: TGTGCCAGCAGCTTAGTGGACAGGGTTGGAGATACGCAGTATTTT.

This chain connects TRBV9 to TRBJ2-7, with a weak D call TRBD2 (6 bases). The CDR3 is 13 residues long. Trimming shortened V by 4 bases and J by 7 bases, and 15 bases separated the two germline ends. Germline V gene sequence: CDR1 SGDLS, CDR2 YYNGEE. CDR3 bases: TGTGCCAGCAGCCCAAGTGGGGGGTATGAGCAGTACTTC. Protein: CASSPSGGYEQYF.

The chain carries TRBV25-1 and TRBJ2-7; 8 bases fit TRBD2. Germline-derived CDR1 and CDR2 are MGHDK and SYGVNS. After removal of 5 bases from V and 3 bases from J, the junction contained 6 bases not matched to a gene. The CDR3 contains 14 residues. This chain's CDR3 is CASSPRGAFYEQYF. DNA for the CDR3: TGTGCCAGCAGTCCGCGGGGGGCTTTCTACGAGCAGTACTTC.

This clonotype was counted at least ten times. In nucleotides, the CDR3 is TGTGCCAGCAGAAGGTGGACCGGGGATACGCAGTATTTT. This codes for CASRRWTGDTQYF. The V and J genes are TRBV7-9 and TRBJ2-3; D remains ambiguous. Germline V gene data show CDR1 as SEHNR and CDR2 as FQNEAQ (reference sequence). This CDR3 has 13 amino acids. The V end was cut by 6 bases, the J end by 6 bases, with 13 bases between.

A word on this clonotype: A read error may be the cause here, since a much bigger clone is one base away. This chain joins TRBV12-3 or TRBV12-4 and TRBJ1-1; maybe TRBD1 (6 bases). V dropped 5 bases and J dropped 2 bases, with 18 bases sitting between them. This CDR3 has 16 residues. CDR3 residues: CASSGLGGRGNTEAFF. The DNA of the CDR3 is TGTGCCAGCAGTGGCCTAGGGGGACGGGGTAACACTGAAGCTTTCTTT.

Only a few counts were recorded for this clonotype. V and J are TRBV6-1 and TRBJ2-7, with 13 positions matching TRBD2. This CDR3 has 14 residues. Looked up from germline, CDR1 is MNHNS and CDR2 is SASEGT. The J segment lost 6 bases and the V segment lost 6 bases, leaving 5 bases of the junction unmatched. In DNA, the CDR3 is TGTGCCAGCAGCCCTAGACTAGCGGGAGGCGAGCAGTACTTC. Translation gives CASSPRLAGGEQYF.

This chain joins TRBV11-2 and TRBJ2-7; no clear D gene. From germline, CDR1 is SGHAT and CDR2 FQNNGV. CDR3 length: 16 amino acids. Between the trimmed V and J ends, which lost 0 bases and 5 bases, there was a span of 17 bases. The CDR3 spells CASSLDARAQKHEQYF. CDR3 nucleotides: TGTGCCAGCAGCTTAGACGCCCGGGCTCAGAAACACGAGCAGTACTTC.

The chain joins TRBV20-1 to TRBJ2-3; TRBD2 agrees at 11 bases. The ends lost 2 bases at V and 6 bases at J; junction bases unmatched: 7. The CDR3 has 15 residues. Germline V gene lookup returns CDR1 DFQATT and CDR2 SNEGSKA (reference sequence). In DNA form, the CDR3 reads TGCAGTGCTAGACTCCCTAGCGGGGGGCGGGATACGCAGTATTTT. Protein product: CSARLPSGGRDTQYF.

This clonotype was found many times. The gene calls are TRBV12-3 or TRBV12-4 and TRBJ2-2, with 12 bases lining up with TRBD1. CDR3 length: 15 residues. J lost 4 bases, V lost 6 bases, and 3 bases had no gene match. The CDR3 here is CASRKGQGATGELFF. CDR3 coding DNA: TGTGCCAGCAGAAAGGGACAGGGGGCCACCGGGGAGCTGTTTTTT.

This chain uses TRBV3-1 with TRBJ2-7; 7 nucleotides match TRBD1. V was clipped by 3 bases and J by 3 bases; unmatched bases: 5. The CDR3 has 14 amino acids. CDR1 LGHDT and CDR2 YNNKEL come from the germline V gene (reference sequence). The CDR3 bases are TGTGCCAGCAGCCACAGGGACAGCTTCTACGAGCAGTACTTC. This gives the protein CASSHRDSFYEQYF.

In its sample, this clonotype was seen a few times. The chain links TRBV4-3 to TRBJ2-7; TRBD1 matches at 7 bases. Germline-derived CDR1 and CDR2 are LGHNA and YSLEER. Germline trimming cut 1 base from V and 5 bases from J; bases unmatched to any gene: 5. This CDR3 comprises 14 residues. This chain's CDR3 is CASSQGEGGHEQYF. CDR3 nucleotides: TGCGCCAGCAGCCAAGGGGAAGGGGGCCACGAGCAGTACTTC.

The chain has TRBV20-1 and TRBJ2-1; weak D call: TRBD2 (6 bases). The length of the CDR3 is 14 residues. Trimming removed 3 bases from V and 1 base from J, with 10 bases in between. The germline V gene encodes CDR1 DFQATT and CDR2 SNEGSKA (reference sequence). For the CDR3, the DNA is TGCAGTGCTAGTCCGGGAGTATCCTACAATGAGCAGTTCTTC. Its translation is CSASPGVSYNEQFF.

The rearrangement uses TRBV20-1 and TRBJ2-3; 10 bases line up with TRBD2. V shed 6 bases, J shed 4 bases, and the junction held 10 bases outside the gene matches. CDR3 length: 15 residues. Germline V gene data show CDR1 as DFQATT and CDR2 as SNEGSKA (reference sequence). CDR3: CSAHPASGRADTQYF. In nucleotides, the CDR3 is TGCAGTGCCCACCCGGCTAGCGGGAGAGCAGATACGCAGTATTTT.

This clonotype has ten or more counts. This chain uses TRBV7-8 with TRBJ1-1; no definite D call. CDR1 is SGHVS, CDR2 FQNEAQ, per germline. CDR3 length equals 13 residues. V was trimmed by 2 bases and J by 5 bases, leaving 9 bases between them. The CDR3 loop reads CASSLILGTEAFF. In DNA, the CDR3 is TGTGCCAGCAGCTTAATTTTGGGGACTGAAGCTTTCTTT.

There are many counts of this clonotype. J is TRBJ1-1 and V is TRBV4-1; 9 nucleotides align to TRBD1. The CDR3 contains 16 residues. The junction had 7 bases not matched to a gene; V was cut back by 4 bases and J by 1 base. Germline CDR1 MGHRA, CDR2 YSYEKL. CDR3 region: CASSPLPGQGNTEAFF. The CDR3 DNA sequence: TGCGCCAGCAGCCCATTACCGGGACAGGGGAACACTGAAGCTTTCTTT.

J is TRBJ2-5 and V is TRBV5-1, with D perhaps matching TRBD2 (5 bases). Germline lookup yields CDR1 SGHRS and CDR2 YFSETQ. CDR3 size: 17 residues. The ends were cut back, 2 bases at V and 5 bases at J, with 22 bases in the middle. For the CDR3, the DNA is TGCGCCAGCAGCTTCGGGGATGAGGGAGAATTTGGGGAGACCCAGTACTTC. Translating it yields CASSFGDEGEFGETQYF.

The chain couples TRBV11-2 to TRBJ2-1, with 8 bases aligning to TRBD2. Germline values: CDR1 SGHAT, CDR2 FQNNGV. Trimming at V came to 2 bases and at J to 7 bases, leaving 7 bases not matched to a gene. The CDR3 runs 15 residues. This CDR3 is CASSLIREGPNEQFF. The CDR3 DNA follows: TGTGCCAGCAGCTTAATTCGGGAGGGCCCGAATGAGCAGTTCTTC.

V gene TRBV4-2 combines with J gene TRBJ1-5, with D uncertain. Trimming stripped 3 bases from V and 5 bases from J, with 11 bases between. CDR1 is LGHNA, CDR2 YNFKEQ, per germline. The CDR3 totals 14 residues. This CDR3 reads CASSQSGSDQPQHF. CDR3 nucleotide sequence: TGTGCCAGCAGCCAGTCGGGGTCTGATCAGCCCCAGCATTTT.

V is TRBV15 and J is TRBJ2-7; the match to TRBD1 covers 10 bases. This CDR3 comprises 14 residues. Unmatched junction bases numbered 3, after V lost 5 bases and J lost 2 bases. Germline CDR1 reads LNHNV; CDR2 reads YYDKDF (reference sequence). The CDR3 region is CATSPGQGTYEQYF. In DNA, the CDR3 is TGTGCCACCAGCCCGGGACAGGGGACCTACGAGCAGTACTTC.

At least ten counts were recorded for this clonotype. The chain couples TRBV5-5 to TRBJ2-1, with 8 bases aligning to TRBD1. Germline V CDR1 and CDR2: SGHKS, YYEKEE (reference sequence). The V segment lost 0 bases and the J segment 0 bases; nucleotides outside the gene matches: 11. The CDR3 has 19 amino acids. The CDR3 loop is CASSLAVGYRGSSYNEQFF. Written as DNA, the CDR3 is TGTGCCAGCAGCTTGGCAGTCGGGTACAGGGGGAGCTCCTACAATGAGCAGTTCTTC.

The V and J genes are TRBV6-1 and TRBJ2-3, with 7 bases matching TRBD2. CDR1 is MNHNS and CDR2 is SASEGT in the germline V gene. This CDR3 has 16 amino acids. V shed 5 bases and J 4 bases; nucleotides not matched to a gene: 12. The CDR3 here is CASSYDGGSKPDTQYF. The CDR3 DNA sequence: TGTGCCAGCAGTTACGACGGCGGGAGTAAGCCAGATACGCAGTATTTT.